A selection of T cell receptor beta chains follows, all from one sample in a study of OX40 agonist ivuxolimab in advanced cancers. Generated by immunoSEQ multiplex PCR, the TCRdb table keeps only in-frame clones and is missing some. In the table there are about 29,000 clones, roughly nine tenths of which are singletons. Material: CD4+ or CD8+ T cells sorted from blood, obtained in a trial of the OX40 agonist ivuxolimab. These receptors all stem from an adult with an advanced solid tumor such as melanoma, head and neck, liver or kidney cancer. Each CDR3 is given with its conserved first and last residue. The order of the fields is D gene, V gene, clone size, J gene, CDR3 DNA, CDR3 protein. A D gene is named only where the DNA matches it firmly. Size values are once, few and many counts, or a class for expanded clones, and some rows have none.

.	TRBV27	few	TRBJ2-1	TGTGCCAGCAGCCTGGGTGTCTGGAATGAGCAGTTCTTC	CASSLGVWNEQFF
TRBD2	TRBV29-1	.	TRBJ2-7	TGCAGCGTTGAAGATTACGAGCGGGGGGGCTCCTACGAGCAGTACTTC	CSVEDYERGGSYEQYF
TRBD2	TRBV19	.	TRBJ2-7	TGTGCCAGTAGTCTATCTAGCGGGGGTCTCAACGAGCAGTACTTC	CASSLSSGGLNEQYF
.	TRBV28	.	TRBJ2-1	TGTGCCAGCAGTTTAATTCCCCTTCCAGATGAGCAGTTCTTC	CASSLIPLPDEQFF
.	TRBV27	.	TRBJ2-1	TGTGCCAGCAGTTTAACCAGCGTAGGGATTCATGAGCAGTTCTTC	CASSLTSVGIHEQFF
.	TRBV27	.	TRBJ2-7	TGTGCCAGCAGTTTATACCAGGTCACCGAGCAGTACTTC	CASSLYQVTEQYF
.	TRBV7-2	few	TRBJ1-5	TGTGCCAGCAGCTTTGAGGGAGGCAATCAGCCCCAGCATTTT	CASSFEGGNQPQHF
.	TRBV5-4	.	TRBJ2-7	TGTGCCAGCAGTGACCCAGGGTTCGGCTCCTACGAGCAGTACTTC	CASSDPGFGSYEQYF
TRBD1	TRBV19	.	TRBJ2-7	TGTGCCAGTAGTATATGGACAGGGAGTGAGCAGTACTTC	CASSIWTGSEQYF
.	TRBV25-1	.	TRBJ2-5	TGTGCCAGCAGTGAATCGGAGAAAAAGACCCAGTACTTC	CASSESEKKTQYF
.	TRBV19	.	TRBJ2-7	TGTGCCAGTAGGGAGGACAGCTTCTACGAGCAGTACTTC	CASREDSFYEQYF
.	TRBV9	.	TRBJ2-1	TGTGCCAGCAGTGACGGACTGGGAGTTATCTACAATGAGCAGTTCTTC	CASSDGLGVIYNEQFF
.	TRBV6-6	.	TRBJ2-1	TGTGCCAGCAGTTACTCACACTACAATGAGCAGTTCTTC	CASSYSHYNEQFF
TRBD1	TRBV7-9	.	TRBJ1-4	TGTGCCAGCAGCATCTCCGGGACAGGGAGGATTCGGGAAAAACTGTTTTTT	CASSISGTGRIREKLFF
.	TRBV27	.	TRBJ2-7	TGTGCCAGCAGTCCCATAGCCGGGACTCAGAGCGAGCAGTACTTC	CASSPIAGTQSEQYF
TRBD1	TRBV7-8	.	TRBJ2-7	TGTGCCAGCAGCTTAGCGCTCGGGACAGGGGCCGACGAGCAGTACTTC	CASSLALGTGADEQYF
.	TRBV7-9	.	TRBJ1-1	TGTGCCAGCAGCCCCACCGGGTTGGGCACTGAAGCTTTCTTT	CASSPTGLGTEAFF
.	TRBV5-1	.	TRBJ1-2	TGCGCCAGCAGCACGGGTCTCGAAGAGGGTTATGGCTACACCTTC	CASSTGLEEGYGYTF
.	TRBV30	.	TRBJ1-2	TGTGCCTGGACCGGTCCCGACTATGGCTACACCTTC	CAWTGPDYGYTF
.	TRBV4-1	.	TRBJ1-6	TGCGCCAGCAGCCAAATCCTTGGGGGGCATAATTCACCCCTCCACTTT	CASSQILGGHNSPLHF
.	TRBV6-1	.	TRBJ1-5	TGTGCCAGCAGTGTCTGGGGGGGGGCGCGGAATCAGCCCCAGCATTTT	CASSVWGGARNQPQHF
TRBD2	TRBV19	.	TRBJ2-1	TGTGCCAGTAGTACGGGCGGGAGGGGGTACAATGAGCAGTTCTTC	CASSTGGRGYNEQFF
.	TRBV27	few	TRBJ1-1	TGTGCCAGCAGCCGAGTAACAGGGAACACTGAAGCTTTCTTT	CASSRVTGNTEAFF
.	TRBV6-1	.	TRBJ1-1	TGTGCCAGCAGTGAAAGGGGGACTGAAGCTTTCTTT	CASSERGTEAFF
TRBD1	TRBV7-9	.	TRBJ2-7	TGTGCCAGCAGCCAGGGGACAGGGTTCTACGAGCAGTACTTC	CASSQGTGFYEQYF
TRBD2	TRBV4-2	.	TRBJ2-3	TGTGCCAGCAGCTCACGACTAGCGGGGGGCACAGATACGCAGTATTTT	CASSSRLAGGTDTQYF
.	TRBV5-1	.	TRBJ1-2	TGCGCCAGCAGCCTCGGGTCTCCAGCTGGCGGCTACACCTTC	CASSLGSPAGGYTF
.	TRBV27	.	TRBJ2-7	TGTGCCAGCAGTCTAGACAACGCCTACGAGCAGTACTTC	CASSLDNAYEQYF